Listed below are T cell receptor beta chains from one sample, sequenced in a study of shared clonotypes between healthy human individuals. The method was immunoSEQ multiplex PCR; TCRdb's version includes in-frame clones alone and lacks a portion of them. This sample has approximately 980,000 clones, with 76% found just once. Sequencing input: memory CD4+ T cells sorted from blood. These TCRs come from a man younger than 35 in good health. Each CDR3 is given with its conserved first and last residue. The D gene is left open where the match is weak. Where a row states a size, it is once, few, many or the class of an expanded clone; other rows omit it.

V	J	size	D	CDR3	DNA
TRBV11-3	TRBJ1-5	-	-	CASSLAGQPFNQPQHF	TGTGCCAGCAGCTTAGCTGGACAGCCATTCAATCAGCCCCAGCATTTT
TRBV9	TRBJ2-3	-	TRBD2	CASSAPGLARDTQYF	TGTGCCAGCAGCGCTCCGGGACTAGCGAGAGATACGCAGTATTTT
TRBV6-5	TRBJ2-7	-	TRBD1	CASSYSSRGQGEQYF	TGTGCCAGCAGTTACTCGTCCAGGGGGCAAGGGGAGCAGTACTTC
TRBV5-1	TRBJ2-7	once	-	CASSNTGAYEQYF	TGCGCCAGCAGTAATACAGGTGCCTACGAGCAGTACTTC
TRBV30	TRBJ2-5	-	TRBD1	CAWSQGAVETQYF	TGTGCCTGGAGTCAGGGGGCGGTGGAGACCCAGTACTTC
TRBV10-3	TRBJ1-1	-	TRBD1	CAISRDRGAEAFF	TGTGCCATCAGCAGGGACAGGGGGGCTGAAGCTTTCTTT
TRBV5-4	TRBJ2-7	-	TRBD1	CASSVAGQGSYEQYF	TGTGCCAGCAGCGTGGCCGGACAGGGATCCTACGAGCAGTACTTC
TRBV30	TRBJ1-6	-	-	CAWNGDNSPLHF	TGTGCCTGGAACGGGGATAATTCACCCCTCCACTTT
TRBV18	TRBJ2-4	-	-	CASSPGVGLAKNIQYF	TGTGCCAGCTCACCAGGGGTAGGGTTGGCCAAAAACATTCAGTACTTC
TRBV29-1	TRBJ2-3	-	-	CSVEGQPKSTDTQYF	TGCAGCGTTGAAGGGCAGCCCAAAAGCACAGATACGCAGTATTTT
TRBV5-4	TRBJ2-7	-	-	CASRPTGEHEQYF	TGTGCCAGCAGACCAACCGGGGAGCACGAGCAGTACTTC
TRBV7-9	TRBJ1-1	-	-	CASSLVTDGNTEAFF	TGTGCCAGCAGCTTGGTGACAGACGGGAACACTGAAGCTTTCTTT
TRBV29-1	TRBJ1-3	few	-	CSFGSGNTIYF	TGCAGCTTTGGATCCGGAAACACCATATATTTT
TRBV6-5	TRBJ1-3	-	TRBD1	CASSSGQGAGNTIYF	TGTGCCAGCAGTTCCGGTCAGGGGGCCGGAAACACCATATATTTT
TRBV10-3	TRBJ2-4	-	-	CAISGDSAKNIQYF	TGTGCCATCAGTGGGGACTCTGCCAAAAACATTCAGTACTTC
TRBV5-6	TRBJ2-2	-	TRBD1	CASSSSGTGIVGELFF	TGTGCCAGCAGCTCATCCGGGACAGGGATAGTCGGGGAGCTGTTTTTT
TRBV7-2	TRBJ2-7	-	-	CASSTRDLSSYEQYF	TGTGCCAGCAGCACCCGGGATTTATCCTCCTACGAGCAGTACTTC
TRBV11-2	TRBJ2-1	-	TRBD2	CASSLSGGRDNEQFF	TGTGCCAGCAGTCTTAGCGGGGGGCGCGACAATGAGCAGTTCTTC
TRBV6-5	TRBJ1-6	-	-	CASRPTGPRSPLHF	TGTGCCAGCAGGCCAACAGGGCCGAGGTCACCCCTCCACTTT
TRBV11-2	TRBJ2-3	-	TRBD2	CASSSMTSGRKGTDTQYF	TGTGCCAGCAGCTCTATGACTAGCGGGAGAAAGGGCACAGATACGCAGTATTTT
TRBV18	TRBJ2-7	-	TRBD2	CASSPTSGGAYEQYF	TGTGCCAGCTCACCTACGAGCGGGGGGGCCTACGAGCAGTACTTC
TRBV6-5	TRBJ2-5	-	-	CASSYSAGGETQYF	TGTGCCAGCAGTTACAGCGCTGGAGGGGAGACCCAGTACTTC
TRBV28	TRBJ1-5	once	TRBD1	CASSLEGTGLPGAQHF	TGTGCCAGCAGCCTCGAGGGGACAGGGTTACCGGGGGCCCAGCATTTT
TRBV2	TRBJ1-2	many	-	CASSETSGSGGYTF	TGTGCCAGCAGTGAAACCTCGGGCAGCGGAGGCTACACCTTC
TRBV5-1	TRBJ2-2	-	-	CASRPTDTGELFF	TGCGCCAGCCGCCCGACAGACACCGGGGAGCTGTTTTTT
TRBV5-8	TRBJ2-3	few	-	CASSFTDTQYF	TGTGCCAGCAGCTTTACAGATACGCAGTATTTT
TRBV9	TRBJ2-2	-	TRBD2	CASSVEGTTNTGELFF	TGTGCCAGCAGCGTAGAGGGGACTACGAACACCGGGGAGCTGTTTTTT
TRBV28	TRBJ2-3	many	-	CASSLSAWPDTDTQYF	TGTGCCAGCAGTTTATCGGCGTGGCCTGACACAGATACGCAGTATTTT